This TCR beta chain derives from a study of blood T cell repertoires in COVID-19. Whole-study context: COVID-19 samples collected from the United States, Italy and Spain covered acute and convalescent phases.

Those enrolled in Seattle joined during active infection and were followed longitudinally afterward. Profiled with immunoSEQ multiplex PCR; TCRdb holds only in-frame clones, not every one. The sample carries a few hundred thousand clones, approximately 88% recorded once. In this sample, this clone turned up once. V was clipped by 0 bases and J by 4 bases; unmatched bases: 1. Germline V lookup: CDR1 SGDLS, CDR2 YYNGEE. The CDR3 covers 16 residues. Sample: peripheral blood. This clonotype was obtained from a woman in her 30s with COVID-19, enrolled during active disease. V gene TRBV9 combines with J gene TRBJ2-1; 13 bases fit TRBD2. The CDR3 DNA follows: TGTGCCAGCAGCGTAGAGGGACTAGCGGGGTACAATGAGCAGTTCTTC. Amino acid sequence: CASSVEGLAGYNEQFF.